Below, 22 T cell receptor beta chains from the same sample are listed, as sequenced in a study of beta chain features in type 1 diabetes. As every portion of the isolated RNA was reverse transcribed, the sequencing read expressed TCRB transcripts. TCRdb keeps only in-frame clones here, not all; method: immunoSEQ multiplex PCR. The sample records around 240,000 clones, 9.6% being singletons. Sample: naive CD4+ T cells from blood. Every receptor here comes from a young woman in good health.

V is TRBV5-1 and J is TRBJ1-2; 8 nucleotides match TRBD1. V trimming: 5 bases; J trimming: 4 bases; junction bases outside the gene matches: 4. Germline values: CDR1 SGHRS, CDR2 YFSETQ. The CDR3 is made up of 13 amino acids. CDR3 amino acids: CASRGQGTYGYTF. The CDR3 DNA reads TGCGCCAGCAGAGGACAGGGAACCTATGGCTACACCTTC.

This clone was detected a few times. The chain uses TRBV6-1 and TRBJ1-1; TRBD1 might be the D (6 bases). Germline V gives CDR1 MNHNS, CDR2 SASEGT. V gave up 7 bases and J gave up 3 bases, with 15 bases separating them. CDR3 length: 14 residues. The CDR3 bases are TGTGCCAGCACCTCCATCAGGGGAGACACTGAAGCTTTCTTT. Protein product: CASTSIRGDTEAFF.

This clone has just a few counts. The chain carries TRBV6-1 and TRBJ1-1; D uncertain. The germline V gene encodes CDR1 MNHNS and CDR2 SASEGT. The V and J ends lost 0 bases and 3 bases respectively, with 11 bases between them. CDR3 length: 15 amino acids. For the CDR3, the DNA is TGTGCCAGCAGTGAAGCGCGGGGTTACGACACTGAAGCTTTCTTT. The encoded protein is CASSEARGYDTEAFF.

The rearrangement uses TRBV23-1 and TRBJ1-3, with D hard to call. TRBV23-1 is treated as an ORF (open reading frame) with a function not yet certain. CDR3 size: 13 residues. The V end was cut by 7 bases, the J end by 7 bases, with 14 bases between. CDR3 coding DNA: TGCGCCAGCACCTCTTCTGGGCAGAACACCATATATTTT. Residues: CASTSSGQNTIYF.

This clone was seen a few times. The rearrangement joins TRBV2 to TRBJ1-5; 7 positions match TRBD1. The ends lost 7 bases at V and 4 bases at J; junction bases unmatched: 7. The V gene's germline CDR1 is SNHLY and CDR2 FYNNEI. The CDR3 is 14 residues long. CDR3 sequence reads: CASNPTGANQPQHF. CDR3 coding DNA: TGTGCCAGCAACCCTACAGGGGCGAATCAGCCCCAGCATTTT.

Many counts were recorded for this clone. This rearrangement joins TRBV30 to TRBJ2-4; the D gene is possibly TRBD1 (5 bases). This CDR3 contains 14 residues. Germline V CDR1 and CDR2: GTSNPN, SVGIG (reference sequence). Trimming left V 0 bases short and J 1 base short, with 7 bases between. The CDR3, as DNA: TGTGCCTGGAGTGTAAAGGGGGCCAAAAACATTCAGTACTTC. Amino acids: CAWSVKGAKNIQYF.

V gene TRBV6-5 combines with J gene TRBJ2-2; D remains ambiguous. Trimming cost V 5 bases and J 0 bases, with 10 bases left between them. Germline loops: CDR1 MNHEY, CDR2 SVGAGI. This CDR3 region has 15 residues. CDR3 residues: CASSVRISNTGELFF. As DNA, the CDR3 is TGTGCCAGCAGTGTCAGGATCTCGAACACCGGGGAGCTGTTTTTT.

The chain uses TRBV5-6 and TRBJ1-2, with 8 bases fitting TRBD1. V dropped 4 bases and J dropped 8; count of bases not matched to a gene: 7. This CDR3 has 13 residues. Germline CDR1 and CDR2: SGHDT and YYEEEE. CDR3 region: CASSRARGRGYTF. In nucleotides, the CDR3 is TGTGCCAGCAGCCGAGCCAGGGGGCGAGGCTACACCTTC.

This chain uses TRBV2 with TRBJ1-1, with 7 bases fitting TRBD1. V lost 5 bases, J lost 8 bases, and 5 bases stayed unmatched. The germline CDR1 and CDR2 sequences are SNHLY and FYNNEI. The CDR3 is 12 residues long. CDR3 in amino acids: CASSTGVAEAFF. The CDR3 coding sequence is TGTGCCAGCAGTACAGGGGTTGCGGAAGCTTTCTTT.

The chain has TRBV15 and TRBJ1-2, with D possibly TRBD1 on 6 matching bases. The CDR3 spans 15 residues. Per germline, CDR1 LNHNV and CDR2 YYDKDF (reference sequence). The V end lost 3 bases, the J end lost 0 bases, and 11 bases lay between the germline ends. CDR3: CATSRRTDPNYGYTF. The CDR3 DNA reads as TGTGCCACCAGCAGGAGGACAGACCCTAACTATGGCTACACCTTC.

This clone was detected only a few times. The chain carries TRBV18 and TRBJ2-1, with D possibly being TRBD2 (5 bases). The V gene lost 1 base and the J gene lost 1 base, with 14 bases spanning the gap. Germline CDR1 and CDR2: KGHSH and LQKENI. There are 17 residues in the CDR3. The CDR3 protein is CASSPLQRPRSYNEQFF. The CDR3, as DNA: TGTGCCAGCTCACCACTCCAGCGGCCCCGATCCTACAATGAGCAGTTCTTC. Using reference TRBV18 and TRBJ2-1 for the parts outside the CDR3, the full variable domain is NAGVMQNPRHLVRRRGQEARLRCSPMKGHSHVYWYRQLPEEGLKFMVYLQKENIIDESGMPKERFSAEFPKEGPSILRIQQVVRGDSAAYFCASSPLQRPRSYNEQFFGPGTRLTVL.

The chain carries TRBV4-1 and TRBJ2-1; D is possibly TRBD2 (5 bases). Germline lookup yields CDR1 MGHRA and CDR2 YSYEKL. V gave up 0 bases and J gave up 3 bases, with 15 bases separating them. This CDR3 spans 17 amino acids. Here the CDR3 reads CASSQDLPGSIYNEQFF. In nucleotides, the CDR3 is TGCGCCAGCAGCCAAGATCTGCCGGGGTCCATCTACAATGAGCAGTTCTTC.

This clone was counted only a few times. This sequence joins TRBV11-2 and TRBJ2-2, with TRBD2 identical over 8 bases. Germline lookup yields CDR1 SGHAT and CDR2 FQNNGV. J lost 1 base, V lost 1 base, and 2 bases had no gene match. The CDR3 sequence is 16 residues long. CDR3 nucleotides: TGTGCCAGCAGCTTAGGCCTAGCGGGGAACACCGGGGAGCTGTTTTTT. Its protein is CASSLGLAGNTGELFF.

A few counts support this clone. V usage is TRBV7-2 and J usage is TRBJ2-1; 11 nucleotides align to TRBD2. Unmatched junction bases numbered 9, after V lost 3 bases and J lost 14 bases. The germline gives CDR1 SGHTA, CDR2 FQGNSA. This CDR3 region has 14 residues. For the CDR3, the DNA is TGTGCCAGCAGCTTGAACCTAGCGGGAGGCTCCAAGTTCTTC. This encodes CASSLNLAGGSKFF.

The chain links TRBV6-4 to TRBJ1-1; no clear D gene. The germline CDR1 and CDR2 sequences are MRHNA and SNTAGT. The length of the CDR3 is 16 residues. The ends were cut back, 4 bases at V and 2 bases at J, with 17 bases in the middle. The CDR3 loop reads CASSAAVGGQNTEAFF. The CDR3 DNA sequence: TGTGCCAGCAGTGCGGCAGTTGGTGGGCAAAACACTGAAGCTTTCTTT.

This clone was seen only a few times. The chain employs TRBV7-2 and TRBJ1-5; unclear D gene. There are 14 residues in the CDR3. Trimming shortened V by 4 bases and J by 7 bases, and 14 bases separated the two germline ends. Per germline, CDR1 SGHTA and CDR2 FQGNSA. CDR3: CASSSWGSGQPQHF. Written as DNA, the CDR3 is TGTGCCAGCAGCTCGTGGGGTTCGGGGCAGCCCCAGCATTTT.

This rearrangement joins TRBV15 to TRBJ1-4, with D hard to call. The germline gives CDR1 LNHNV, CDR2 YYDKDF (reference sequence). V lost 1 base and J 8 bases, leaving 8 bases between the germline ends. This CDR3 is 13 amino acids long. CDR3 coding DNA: TGTGCCACCAGCAGAGTCCCGGGGGAAAAACTGTTTTTT. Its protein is CATSRVPGEKLFF.

CDR3 amino acids: CASSLFTGTSPPAEQFF. Written as DNA, the CDR3 is TGCGCCAGCAGCTTGTTTACCGGGACTAGCCCGCCGGCTGAGCAGTTCTTC. The rearrangement joins TRBV5-1 to TRBJ2-1; 9 bases are a match to TRBD2. Germline V gene lookup returns CDR1 SGHRS and CDR2 YFSETQ. This CDR3 region has 17 residues. V was clipped by 1 base and J by 9 bases; unmatched bases: 14.

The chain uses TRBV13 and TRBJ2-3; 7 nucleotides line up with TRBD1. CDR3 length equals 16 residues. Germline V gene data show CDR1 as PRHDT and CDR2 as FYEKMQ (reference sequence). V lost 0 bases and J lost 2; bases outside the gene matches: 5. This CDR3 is CASSLGQGTATDTQYF. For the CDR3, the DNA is TGTGCCAGCAGCTTAGGCCAAGGGACAGCCACAGATACGCAGTATTTT.

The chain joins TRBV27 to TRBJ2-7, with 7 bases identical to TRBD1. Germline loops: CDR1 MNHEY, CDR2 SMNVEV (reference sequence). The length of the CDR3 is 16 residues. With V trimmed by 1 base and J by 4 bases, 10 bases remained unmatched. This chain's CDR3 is CASSLFSHGTEYEQYF. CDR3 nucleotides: TGTGCCAGCAGTTTATTTTCCCATGGGACAGAGTACGAGCAGTACTTC.

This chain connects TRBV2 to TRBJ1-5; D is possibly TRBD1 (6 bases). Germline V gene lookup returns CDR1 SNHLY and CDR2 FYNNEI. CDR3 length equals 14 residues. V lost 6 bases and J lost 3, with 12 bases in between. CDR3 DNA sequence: TGTGCCAGCAGGGACGGACAGTTCAATCAGCCCCAGCATTTT. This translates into CASRDGQFNQPQHF.

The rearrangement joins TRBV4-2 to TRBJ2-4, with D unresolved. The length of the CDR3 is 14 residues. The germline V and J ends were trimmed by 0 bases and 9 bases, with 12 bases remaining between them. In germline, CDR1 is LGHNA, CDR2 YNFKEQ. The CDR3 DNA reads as TGTGCCAGCAGCCAAGATGGGCAGTATGGCATTCAGTACTTC. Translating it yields CASSQDGQYGIQYF.